The rows below give T cell receptor beta chains drawn from one sample of a study of T cell responses to AZD1222 COVID-19 vaccine. The assay was immunoSEQ multiplex PCR, and TCRdb's table has in-frame clones only and misses some. This sample has just over 150,000 clones; roughly nine tenths occur once, and the top ten carry approximately 7%. Sequencing used peripheral blood, obtained after recovery from COVID-19. The receptors originated from an adult who had recovered from COVID-19. Each CDR3 is given with its conserved first and last residue. The D gene is left open where the match is weak. Clone size is stated in some rows and not others, as once, few, many or a class when expanded.

cdr3_nt: TGTGCCAGCAGTTTAGGACAGGTAAATCAGCCCCAGCATTTT
cdr3_aa: CASSLGQVNQPQHF
clone_size: -
d_call: TRBD1
v_call: TRBV27
j_call: TRBJ1-5

cdr3_nt: TGCGCCAGCAGTGTCCCTCGGGACATAAGAGCTGGGGCCAACGTCCTGACTTTC
cdr3_aa: CASSVPRDIRAGANVLTF
clone_size: -
d_call: -
v_call: TRBV10-1
j_call: TRBJ2-6

cdr3_nt: TGCGCCAGCAGCTTATGGACAGGGCCAGATACGCAGTATTTT
cdr3_aa: CASSLWTGPDTQYF
clone_size: -
d_call: TRBD1
v_call: TRBV5-1
j_call: TRBJ2-3

cdr3_nt: TGTGCCAGCAGCCAAGATCTGGGATGGCCCCAGCATTTT
cdr3_aa: CASSQDLGWPQHF
clone_size: -
d_call: -
v_call: TRBV4-2
j_call: TRBJ1-5

cdr3_nt: TGTGCCAGCAGCCTACGTGTGCCTATCAACACTGAAGCTTTCTTT
cdr3_aa: CASSLRVPINTEAFF
clone_size: -
d_call: -
v_call: TRBV7-2
j_call: TRBJ1-1

cdr3_nt: TGTGCCAGCAGCTTGGTGGTGGACACTGAAGCTTTCTTT
cdr3_aa: CASSLVVDTEAFF
clone_size: -
d_call: -
v_call: TRBV5-5
j_call: TRBJ1-1

cdr3_nt: TGTGCCAGCAGCTTGACCACCGGGGAGCTGTTTTTT
cdr3_aa: CASSLTTGELFF
clone_size: -
d_call: -
v_call: TRBV5-6
j_call: TRBJ2-2

cdr3_nt: TGTGCCAGCAGCCCCCCCTGGGGGAGAAGAGGCTACGAGCAGTACTTC
cdr3_aa: CASSPPWGRRGYEQYF
clone_size: -
d_call: -
v_call: TRBV28
j_call: TRBJ2-7

cdr3_nt: TGCGCCAGCAGCTTGAACAGGGGGCAGGATGAAAAACTGTTTTTT
cdr3_aa: CASSLNRGQDEKLFF
clone_size: -
d_call: TRBD1
v_call: TRBV5-1
j_call: TRBJ1-4

cdr3_nt: TGTGCCAGCAGCCTTCGGACAGGTTCCTACGAGCAGTACTTC
cdr3_aa: CASSLRTGSYEQYF
clone_size: -
d_call: TRBD1
v_call: TRBV3-1/TRBV3-2
j_call: TRBJ2-7

cdr3_nt: TGTGCCAGCAGCCGATCCCGGACTAGCGACAATGAGCAGTTCTTC
cdr3_aa: CASSRSRTSDNEQFF
clone_size: -
d_call: TRBD2
v_call: TRBV7-3
j_call: TRBJ2-1

cdr3_nt: TGCGCCAGCAGCTCCCGCCCCCTAAGTGAAGGGAATAGTTCACCCCTCCACTTT
cdr3_aa: CASSSRPLSEGNSSPLHF
clone_size: -
d_call: -
v_call: TRBV5-1
j_call: TRBJ1-6

cdr3_nt: TGTGCCAGCAGTTTAGTACTAGCGGGAGGATCCGGGGAGCTGTTTTTT
cdr3_aa: CASSLVLAGGSGELFF
clone_size: -
d_call: TRBD2
v_call: TRBV28
j_call: TRBJ2-2

cdr3_nt: TGCAGTGCTCGGGACAGCTTAGAAGCTTTCTTT
cdr3_aa: CSARDSLEAFF
clone_size: -
d_call: TRBD1
v_call: TRBV20-1
j_call: TRBJ1-1

cdr3_nt: TGTGCCAGCAGCTTCGGGACGGAGACCGGGGAGCTGTTTTTT
cdr3_aa: CASSFGTETGELFF
clone_size: -
d_call: -
v_call: TRBV7-3
j_call: TRBJ2-2

cdr3_nt: TGTGCCAGCAGAGACCCCGGGACAGGGGTCTCCTATGGCTACACCTTC
cdr3_aa: CASRDPGTGVSYGYTF
clone_size: -
d_call: TRBD1
v_call: TRBV7-8
j_call: TRBJ1-2

cdr3_nt: TGTGCCAGCAGCAGACTAGCGGGGTGGGGCTACAATGAGCAGTTCTTC
cdr3_aa: CASSRLAGWGYNEQFF
clone_size: few
d_call: TRBD2
v_call: TRBV14
j_call: TRBJ2-1

cdr3_nt: TGTGCCAGCAGTCCGGACAGGGGAAATAATGAAAAACTGTTTTTT
cdr3_aa: CASSPDRGNNEKLFF
clone_size: -
d_call: TRBD1
v_call: TRBV27
j_call: TRBJ1-4

cdr3_nt: TGTGCCAGCAGCTTCTCTAGCGGGGGATACGAGCAGTACTTC
cdr3_aa: CASSFSSGGYEQYF
clone_size: -
d_call: TRBD2
v_call: TRBV5-4
j_call: TRBJ2-7

cdr3_nt: TGTGCTAGTGGTTTGGTAGTAGGACAGACTTACGAGCAGTACTTC
cdr3_aa: CASGLVVGQTYEQYF
clone_size: -
d_call: -
v_call: TRBV12-5
j_call: TRBJ2-7

cdr3_nt: TGTGCCAGCAGCTTCGGGGAAGAGACCCAGTACTTC
cdr3_aa: CASSFGEETQYF
clone_size: -
d_call: -
v_call: TRBV3-1/TRBV3-2
j_call: TRBJ2-5

cdr3_nt: TGTGCCAGCAGTGAAGTGGGTATGAACACTGAAGCTTTCTTT
cdr3_aa: CASSEVGMNTEAFF
clone_size: -
d_call: -
v_call: TRBV2
j_call: TRBJ1-1

cdr3_nt: TGTGCCAGCAGCTCCTCCCGGGGCACAGATACGCAGTATTTT
cdr3_aa: CASSSSRGTDTQYF
clone_size: -
d_call: -
v_call: TRBV7-2
j_call: TRBJ2-3

cdr3_nt: TGTGCCAGCAGCCAAGAGGCCAAGCACTCACCCCTCCACTTT
cdr3_aa: CASSQEAKHSPLHF
clone_size: -
d_call: -
v_call: TRBV14
j_call: TRBJ1-6

cdr3_nt: TGTGCCAGCAGCGCCGGGACAGGTGACTACAATGAGCAGTTCTTC
cdr3_aa: CASSAGTGDYNEQFF
clone_size: -
d_call: TRBD1
v_call: TRBV5-5
j_call: TRBJ2-1

cdr3_nt: TGTGCCAGCAGCTCCGGGACTAGCGGGGGTAATAGGGAGACCCAGTACTTC
cdr3_aa: CASSSGTSGGNRETQYF
clone_size: once
d_call: TRBD2
v_call: TRBV11-2
j_call: TRBJ2-5

cdr3_nt: TGTGCCAGCAGCTTAGGGTTGAGGAACAATGAGCAGTTCTTC
cdr3_aa: CASSLGLRNNEQFF
clone_size: few
d_call: -
v_call: TRBV7-9
j_call: TRBJ2-1

cdr3_nt: TGTGCCAGCAGCGTACAACGGGGGCCGGGCAATGAGCAGTTCTTC
cdr3_aa: CASSVQRGPGNEQFF
clone_size: -
d_call: -
v_call: TRBV7-2
j_call: TRBJ2-1

cdr3_nt: TGTGCCAGCATTCGGGACACCCAAGAGACCCAGTACTTC
cdr3_aa: CASIRDTQETQYF
clone_size: -
d_call: -
v_call: TRBV12-3/TRBV12-4
j_call: TRBJ2-5

cdr3_nt: TGTGCCAGCAGCCTAGGACAGGGGGGTTACGAGCAGTACTTC
cdr3_aa: CASSLGQGGYEQYF
clone_size: -
d_call: TRBD1
v_call: TRBV5-4
j_call: TRBJ2-7

cdr3_nt: TGCGCCAGCAGCTTGGCCCAATTAAATTCACCCCTCCACTTT
cdr3_aa: CASSLAQLNSPLHF
clone_size: -
d_call: -
v_call: TRBV5-1
j_call: TRBJ1-6

cdr3_nt: TGTGCCAGCAGCGTAGTCGGGGGCCCGAACACTGAAGCTTTCTTT
cdr3_aa: CASSVVGGPNTEAFF
clone_size: -
d_call: -
v_call: TRBV9
j_call: TRBJ1-1

cdr3_nt: TGTGCCAGCAGCTTTCCGAAATCCAGCACCGGGGAGCTGTTTTTT
cdr3_aa: CASSFPKSSTGELFF
clone_size: -
d_call: -
v_call: TRBV5-4
j_call: TRBJ2-2